One sample yielded the 20 T cell receptor beta chains listed below, sequenced in a study of PD-1 blockade in mismatch repair-deficient tumors. Only in-frame clones appear in the TCRdb table, and some are missing; sequencing was by immunoSEQ multiplex PCR. The sample records 40,000 to 65,000 clones, over 75% being singletons. The specimen comprised peripheral blood, sampled approximately 18 weeks after starting pembrolizumab. The receptors were gathered from an adult with mismatch repair-deficient cancer.

The chain links TRBV6-5 to TRBJ2-2; D gene unclear. V was clipped by 0 bases and J by 5 bases, with 7 bases between them. In germline, CDR1 is MNHEY, CDR2 SVGAGI. The CDR3 spans 14 residues. The CDR3 DNA is TGTGCCAGCAGTTACTCGGAAGGAACCGGGGAGCTGTTTTTT. Encoded protein: CASSYSEGTGELFF.

The chain joins TRBV9 to TRBJ2-7; D ambiguous. The CDR3 is 15 amino acids. V lost 0 bases, J lost 0 bases, and 10 bases lay in between. Germline-derived CDR1 and CDR2 are SGDLS and YYNGEE. Here the CDR3 reads CASSVDPAGSYEQYF. CDR3 nucleotide sequence: TGTGCCAGCAGCGTAGATCCGGCCGGCTCCTACGAGCAGTACTTC.

This rearrangement joins TRBV11-3 to TRBJ1-1, with 9 bases identical to TRBD1. CDR3 length: 12 residues. CDR1 is SGHNT, CDR2 YENEEA, per germline. After removal of 6 bases from V and 11 bases from J, the junction contained 7 bases not matched to a gene. This chain's CDR3 is CASREQGADAFF. CDR3 coding DNA: TGTGCCAGCAGAGAACAGGGGGCGGATGCTTTCTTT.

The chain has TRBV27 and TRBJ2-2; D is unresolved. The CDR3 runs to 14 residues. The germline V gene has CDR1 MNHEY and CDR2 SMNVEV (reference sequence). V shed 6 bases and J shed 5 bases, with 13 bases lying between them. Written as DNA, the CDR3 is TGTGCCAGCAGCCCCCTCGGTTCAACCGGGGAGCTGTTTTTT. It yields the protein CASSPLGSTGELFF.

The CDR3 loop is CAWSAPRGRSTQYF. The CDR3 DNA follows: TGTGCCTGGAGTGCCCCCCGGGGGAGGAGTACGCAGTATTTT. V usage is TRBV30 and J usage is TRBJ2-3, with D maybe TRBD2 (6 bases). V lost 1 base to trimming and J lost 8 bases, with 16 bases between them. The germline V gene has CDR1 GTSNPN and CDR2 SVGIG (reference sequence). The CDR3 runs to 14 residues.

J is TRBJ2-7 and V is TRBV6-5, with 10 bases aligning to TRBD1. CDR1 is MNHEY, CDR2 SVGAGI, per germline. The junction had 10 bases not matched to a gene; V was cut back by 6 bases and J by 5 bases. This CDR3 has 15 residues. CDR3 nucleotide sequence: TGTGCCAGCAGCCCGTTTTGGGACAGGGGTCACGAGCAGTACTTC. Translating it yields CASSPFWDRGHEQYF.

The DNA of the CDR3 is TGCGCCAGCAGCCTAGGGACAGACGCCGGGGAGCTGTTTTTT. It specifies CASSLGTDAGELFF. The chain has TRBV5-1 and TRBJ2-2; 7 bases map to TRBD1. Germline values: CDR1 SGHRS, CDR2 YFSETQ. V gave up 4 bases and J gave up 6 bases; unmatched junction bases: 6. The CDR3 totals 14 residues.

This clone was recorded once. The V and J genes are TRBV5-6 and TRBJ2-5; TRBD2 agrees at 10 bases. Trimming took 4 bases from V and 5 from J; bases not matched to a gene: 5. CDR1 and CDR2 from the germline V gene are SGHDT and YYEEEE. The CDR3 consists of 14 residues. The CDR3: CASSLAGVGETQYF. The CDR3 DNA reads TGTGCCAGCAGCCTAGCGGGAGTAGGCGAGACCCAGTACTTC. Based on the CDR3 plus reference TRBV5-6 and TRBJ2-5, the full variable domain is DAGVTQSPTHLIKTRGQQVTLRCSPKSGHDTVSWYQQALGQGPQFIFQYYEEEERQRGNFPDRFSGHQFPNYSSELNVNALLLGDSALYLCASSLAGVGETQYFGPGTRLLVL.

The chain links TRBV27 to TRBJ1-2, with 8 positions matching TRBD1. V lost 7 bases and J lost 5; bases outside the gene matches: 18. CDR3 length: 17 residues. Germline values: CDR1 MNHEY, CDR2 SMNVEV (reference sequence). The CDR3 region is CASISRYQGARTYGYTF. DNA of the CDR3: TGTGCCAGCATTAGCAGGTATCAGGGGGCTCGAACGTATGGCTACACCTTC.

The chain employs TRBV7-6 and TRBJ2-1; 11 nucleotides agree with TRBD2. Germline trimming cut 1 base from V and 5 bases from J; bases unmatched to any gene: 7. This CDR3 has 17 amino acids. The germline CDR1 and CDR2 sequences are SGHVS and FNYEAQ. The chain's CDR3 is CASSLGALAGGHNEQFF. In DNA form, the CDR3 reads TGTGCCAGCAGCTTAGGAGCGCTAGCGGGAGGCCACAATGAGCAGTTCTTC.

The J gene is TRBJ1-1, the V gene TRBV10-3; unclear D gene. The CDR3 has 13 residues. Germline V gene data show CDR1 as ENHRY and CDR2 as SYGVKD. V shed 8 bases and J shed 4 bases, with 14 bases lying between them. This CDR3 reads CAISSWGSTEAFF. The CDR3 DNA is TGTGCCATCTCGAGTTGGGGATCCACTGAAGCTTTCTTT.

This chain uses TRBV9 with TRBJ2-1; 8 positions agree with TRBD2. The CDR3 runs 13 residues. V was clipped by 7 bases and J by 6 bases; unmatched bases: 6. The V gene's germline CDR1 is SGDLS and CDR2 YYNGEE. Written as DNA, the CDR3 is TGTGCCAGCGGGAAAGCGGGAGCCAATGAGCAGTTCTTC. This gives the protein CASGKAGANEQFF.

This chain joins TRBV11-2 and TRBJ1-2, with D unresolved. V lost 2 bases and J lost 7, with 8 bases in between. The CDR3 is made up of 12 amino acids. CDR1 is SGHAT, CDR2 FQNNGV, per germline. CDR3 nucleotide sequence: TGTGCCAGCAGCTTACAGGTCTCTGGCTACACCTTC. Translated, it gives CASSLQVSGYTF.

This chain connects TRBV6-1 to TRBJ1-2; TRBD1 might be the D (5 bases). The CDR3 contains 15 residues. Germline V CDR1 and CDR2: MNHNS, SASEGT. The V gene lost 3 bases and the J gene lost 3 bases, with 14 bases spanning the gap. CDR3 nucleotides: TGTGCCAGCAGTGACATTTCGGGAGGGGACTATGGCTACACCTTC. The encoded protein is CASSDISGGDYGYTF.

This clone was recorded only once. The V and J genes are TRBV15 and TRBJ2-1; D remains ambiguous. The CDR3 is 13 amino acids. Germline CDR1 is LNHNV and CDR2 is YYDKDF (reference sequence). V lost 0 bases, J lost 8 bases, and 8 bases lay in between. This CDR3 is CATSREISYEQFF. CDR3 DNA: TGTGCCACCAGCAGAGAGATAAGTTATGAGCAGTTCTTC.

The chain combines TRBV5-1 with TRBJ1-2; D not certain. The V end lost 2 bases, the J end lost 2 bases, and 4 bases lay between the germline ends. CDR1 is SGHRS, CDR2 YFSETQ, per germline. There are 12 residues in the CDR3. CDR3 coding DNA: TGCGCCAGCAGCTTACAGAACTATGGCTACACCTTC. It translates to CASSLQNYGYTF.

The chain uses TRBV6-5 and TRBJ2-5; D is unresolved. The V end lost 4 bases, the J end lost 1 base, and 10 bases lay between the germline ends. Germline CDR1 MNHEY, CDR2 SVGAGI. This CDR3 spans 14 amino acids. The CDR3 here is CASSSLPSQETQYF. Written as DNA, the CDR3 is TGTGCCAGCAGTTCCCTCCCCAGCCAAGAGACCCAGTACTTC.

This sequence joins TRBV4-3 and TRBJ2-7, with 7 nucleotides matching TRBD1. CDR1 LGHNA and CDR2 YSLEER come from the germline V gene. V shed 2 bases, J shed 1 base, and the junction held 5 bases outside the gene matches. This CDR3 has 15 residues. The CDR3 here is CASSQQQGPSYEQYF. CDR3 sequence (DNA): TGCGCCAGCAGCCAACAACAGGGGCCGTCCTACGAGCAGTACTTC.

CDR3 coding DNA: TGTGCCAGCAGCCCCATAGCGGGTACCACAGATACGCAGTATTTT. Residues: CASSPIAGTTDTQYF. This sequence joins TRBV9 and TRBJ2-3; 7 bases line up with TRBD2. The J segment lost 2 bases and the V segment lost 4 bases, leaving 7 bases of the junction unmatched. This CDR3 is 15 amino acids long. Looked up from germline, CDR1 is SGDLS and CDR2 is YYNGEE.

This clone turned up a few times. V and J are TRBV29-1 and TRBJ1-2, with TRBD1 as a possible D gene (6 bases). Germline V gives CDR1 SQVTM, CDR2 ANQGSEA. The CDR3 contains 11 residues. The ends were cut back, 4 bases at V and 8 bases at J, with 11 bases in the middle. The CDR3 here is CSVARDTGYTF. The CDR3 bases are TGCAGCGTTGCCCGGGACACGGGCTACACCTTC.